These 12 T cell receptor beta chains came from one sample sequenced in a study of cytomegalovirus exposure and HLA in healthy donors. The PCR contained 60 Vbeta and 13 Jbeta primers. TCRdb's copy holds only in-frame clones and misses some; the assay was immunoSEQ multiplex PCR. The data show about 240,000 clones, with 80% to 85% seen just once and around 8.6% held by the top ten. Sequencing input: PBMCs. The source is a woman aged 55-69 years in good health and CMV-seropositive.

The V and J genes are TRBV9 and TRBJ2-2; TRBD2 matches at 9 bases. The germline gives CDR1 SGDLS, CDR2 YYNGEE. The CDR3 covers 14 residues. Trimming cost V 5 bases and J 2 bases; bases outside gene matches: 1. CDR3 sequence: CASRREGNTGELFF. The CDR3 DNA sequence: TGTGCCAGCAGGCGGGAGGGTAACACCGGGGAGCTGTTTTTT. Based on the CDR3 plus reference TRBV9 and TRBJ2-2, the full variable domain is DSGVTQTPKHLITATGQRVTLRCSPRSGDLSVYWYQQSLDQGLQFLIQYYNGEERAKGNILERFSAQQFPDLHSELNLSSLELGDSALYFCASRREGNTGELFFGEGSRLTVL.

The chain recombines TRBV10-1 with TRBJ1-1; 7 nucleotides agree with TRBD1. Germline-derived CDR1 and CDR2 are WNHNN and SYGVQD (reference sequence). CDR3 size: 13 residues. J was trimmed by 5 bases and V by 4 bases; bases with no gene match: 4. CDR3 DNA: TGCGCCAGCAGTGGACAGGGTGGTACTGAAGCTTTCTTT. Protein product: CASSGQGGTEAFF.

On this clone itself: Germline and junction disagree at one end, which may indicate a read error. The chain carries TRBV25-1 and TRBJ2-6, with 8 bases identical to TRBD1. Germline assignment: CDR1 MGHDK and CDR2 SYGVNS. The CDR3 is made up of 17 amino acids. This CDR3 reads CARSGDRCMWGANVLTF. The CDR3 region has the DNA TGTGCCAGAAGTGGGGACAGGTGTATGTGGGGGGCCAACGTCCTGACTTTC.

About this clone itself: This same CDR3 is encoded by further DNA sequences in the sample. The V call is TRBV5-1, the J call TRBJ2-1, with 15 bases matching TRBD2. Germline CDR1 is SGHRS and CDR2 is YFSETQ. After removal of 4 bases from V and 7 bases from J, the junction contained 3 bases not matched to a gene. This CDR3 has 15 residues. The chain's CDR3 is CASSLGLAGGNEQFF. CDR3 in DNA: TGCGCCAGCAGCCTGGGACTAGCGGGAGGTAATGAGCAGTTCTTC.

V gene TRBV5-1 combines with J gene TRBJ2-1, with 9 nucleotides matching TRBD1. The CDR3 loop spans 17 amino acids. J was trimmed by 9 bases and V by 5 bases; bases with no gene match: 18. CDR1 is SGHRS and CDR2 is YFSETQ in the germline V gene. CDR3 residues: CASRHLRTGARGSEQFF. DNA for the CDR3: TGCGCCAGCAGACACCTCAGGACAGGGGCTAGGGGGAGTGAGCAGTTCTTC. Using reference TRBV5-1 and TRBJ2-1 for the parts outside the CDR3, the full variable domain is KAGVTQTPRYLIKTRGQQVTLSCSPISGHRSVSWYQQTPGQGLQFLFEYFSETQRNKGNFPGRFSGRQFSNSRSEMNVSTLELGDSALYLCASRHLRTGARGSEQFFGPGTRLTVL.

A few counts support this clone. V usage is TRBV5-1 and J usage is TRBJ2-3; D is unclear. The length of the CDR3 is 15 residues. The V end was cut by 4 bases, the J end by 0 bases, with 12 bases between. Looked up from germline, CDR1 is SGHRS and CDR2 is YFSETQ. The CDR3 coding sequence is TGCGCCAGCAGCACCCGGAGAGGAAGCACAGATACGCAGTATTTT. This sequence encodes CASSTRRGSTDTQYF.

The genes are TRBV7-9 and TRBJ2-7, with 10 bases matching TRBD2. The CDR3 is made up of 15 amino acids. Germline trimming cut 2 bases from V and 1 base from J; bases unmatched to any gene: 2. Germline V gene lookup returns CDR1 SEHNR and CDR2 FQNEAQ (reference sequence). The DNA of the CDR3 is TGTGCCAGCAGCTTACTAGCGGGAGAATCCTACGAGCAGTACTTC. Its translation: CASSLLAGESYEQYF.

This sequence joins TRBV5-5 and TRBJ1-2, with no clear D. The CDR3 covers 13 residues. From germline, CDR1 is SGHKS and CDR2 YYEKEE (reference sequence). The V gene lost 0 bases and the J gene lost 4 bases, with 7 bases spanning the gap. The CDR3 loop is CASSLGWSYGYTF. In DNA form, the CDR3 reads TGTGCCAGCAGCTTGGGATGGAGCTATGGCTACACCTTC.

The CDR3 sequence: CASSTGQGNQPQHF. DNA for the CDR3: TGTGCCAGCAGCACGGGACAGGGCAATCAGCCCCAGCATTTT. The rearrangement uses TRBV9 and TRBJ1-5, with TRBD1 matching 8 bases. Germline trimming cut 4 bases from V and 2 bases from J; bases unmatched to any gene: 2. This CDR3 contains 14 residues. Per germline, CDR1 SGDLS and CDR2 YYNGEE.

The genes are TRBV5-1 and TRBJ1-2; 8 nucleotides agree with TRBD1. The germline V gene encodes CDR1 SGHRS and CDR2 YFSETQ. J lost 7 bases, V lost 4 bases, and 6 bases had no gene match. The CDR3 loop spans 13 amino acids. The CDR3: CASSADRGSGYTF. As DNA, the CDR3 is TGCGCCAGCAGCGCCGACAGGGGAAGTGGCTACACCTTC. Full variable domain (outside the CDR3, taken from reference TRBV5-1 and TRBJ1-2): KAGVTQTPRYLIKTRGQQVTLSCSPISGHRSVSWYQQTPGQGLQFLFEYFSETQRNKGNFPGRFSGRQFSNSRSEMNVSTLELGDSALYLCASSADRGSGYTFGSGTRLTVV.

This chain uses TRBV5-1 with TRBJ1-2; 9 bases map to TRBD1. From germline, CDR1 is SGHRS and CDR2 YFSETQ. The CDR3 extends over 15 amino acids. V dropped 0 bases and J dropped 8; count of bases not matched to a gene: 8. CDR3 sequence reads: CASSLGDRESLGYTF. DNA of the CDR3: TGCGCCAGCAGCTTGGGGGACAGGGAAAGTTTAGGCTACACCTTC.

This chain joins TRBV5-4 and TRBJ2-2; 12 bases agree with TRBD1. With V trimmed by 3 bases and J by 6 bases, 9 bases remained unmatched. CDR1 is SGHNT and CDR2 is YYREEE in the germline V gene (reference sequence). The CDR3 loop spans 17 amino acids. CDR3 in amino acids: CASSSPGQGALPGELFF. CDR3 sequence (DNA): TGTGCCAGCAGCTCCCCGGGACAGGGGGCGTTACCCGGGGAGCTGTTTTTT.